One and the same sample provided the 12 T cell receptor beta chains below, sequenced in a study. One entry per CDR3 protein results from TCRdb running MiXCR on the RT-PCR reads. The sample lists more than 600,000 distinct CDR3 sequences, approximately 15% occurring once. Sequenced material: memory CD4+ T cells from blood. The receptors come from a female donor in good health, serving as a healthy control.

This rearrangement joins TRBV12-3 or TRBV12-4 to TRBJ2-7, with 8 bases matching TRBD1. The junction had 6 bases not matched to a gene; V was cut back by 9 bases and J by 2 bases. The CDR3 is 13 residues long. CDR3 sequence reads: CASRQGMAYEQYF. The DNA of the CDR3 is TGTGCCAGTCGACAGGGGATGGCCTACGAGCAGTACTTC.

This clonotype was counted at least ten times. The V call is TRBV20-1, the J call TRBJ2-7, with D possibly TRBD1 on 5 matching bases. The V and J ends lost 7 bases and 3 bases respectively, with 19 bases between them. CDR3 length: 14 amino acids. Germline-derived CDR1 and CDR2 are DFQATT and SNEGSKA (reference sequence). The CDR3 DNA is TGCAGTGTCCCACCCGCAGGGTTCAACTACGAGCAGTACTTC. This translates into CSVPPAGFNYEQYF.

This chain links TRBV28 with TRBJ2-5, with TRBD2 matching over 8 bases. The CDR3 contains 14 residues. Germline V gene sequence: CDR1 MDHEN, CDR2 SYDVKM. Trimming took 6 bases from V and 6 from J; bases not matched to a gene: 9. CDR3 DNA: TGTGCCAGCAGCCCCGGGGGGGGCGCGAAGACCCAGTACTTC. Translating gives CASSPGGGAKTQYF.

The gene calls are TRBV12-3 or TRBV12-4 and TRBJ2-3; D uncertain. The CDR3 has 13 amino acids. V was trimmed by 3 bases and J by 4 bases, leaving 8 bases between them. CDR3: CASSFSRADTQYF. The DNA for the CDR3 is TGTGCCAGCAGTTTCTCTAGGGCAGATACGCAGTATTTT.

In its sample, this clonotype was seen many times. CDR3 sequence (DNA): TGTGCCAGCGGTCAATCCGGACCGACCTCCTACAATGAGCAGTTCTTC. Its translation: CASGQSGPTSYNEQFF. The chain combines TRBV27 with TRBJ2-1; D is undetermined. Germline V gene data show CDR1 as MNHEY and CDR2 as SMNVEV (reference sequence). V was pared by 8 bases and J by 0 bases, with 17 bases between. The CDR3 consists of 16 residues.

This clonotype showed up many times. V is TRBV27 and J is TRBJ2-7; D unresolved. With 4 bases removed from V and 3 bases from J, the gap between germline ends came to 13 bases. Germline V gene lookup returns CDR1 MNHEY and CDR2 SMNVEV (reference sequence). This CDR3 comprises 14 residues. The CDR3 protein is CASSSRPVYYEQYF. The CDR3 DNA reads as TGTGCCAGCAGTTCCCGGCCGGTATACTACGAGCAGTACTTC.

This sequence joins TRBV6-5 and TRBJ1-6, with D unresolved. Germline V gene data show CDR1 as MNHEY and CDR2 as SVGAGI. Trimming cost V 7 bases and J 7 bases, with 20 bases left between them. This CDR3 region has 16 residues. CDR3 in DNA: TGTGCCAGCATGGACCAGGTGCCTGGAGGAAATTCACCCCTCCACTTT. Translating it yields CASMDQVPGGNSPLHF.

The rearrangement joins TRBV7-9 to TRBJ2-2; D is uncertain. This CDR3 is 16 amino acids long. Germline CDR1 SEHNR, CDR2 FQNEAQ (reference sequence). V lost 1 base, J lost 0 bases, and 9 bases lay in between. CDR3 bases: TGTGCCAGCAGCTTAGTTTCCCCGTCGAACACCGGGGAGCTGTTTTTT. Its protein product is CASSLVSPSNTGELFF.

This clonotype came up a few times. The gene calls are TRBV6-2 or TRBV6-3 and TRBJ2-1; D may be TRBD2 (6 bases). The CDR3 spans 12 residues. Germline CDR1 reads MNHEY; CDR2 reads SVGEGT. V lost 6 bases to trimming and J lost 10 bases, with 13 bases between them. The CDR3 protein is CASSRSSDEQFF. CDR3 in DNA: TGTGCCAGCAGCCGTTCTAGCGACGAGCAGTTCTTC.

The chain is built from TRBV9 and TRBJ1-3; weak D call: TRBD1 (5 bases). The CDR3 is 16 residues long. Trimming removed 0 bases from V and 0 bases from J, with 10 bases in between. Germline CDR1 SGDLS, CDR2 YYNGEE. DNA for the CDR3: TGTGCCAGCAGCGTAGACCCCACAGGCTCTGGAAACACCATATATTTT. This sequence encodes CASSVDPTGSGNTIYF.

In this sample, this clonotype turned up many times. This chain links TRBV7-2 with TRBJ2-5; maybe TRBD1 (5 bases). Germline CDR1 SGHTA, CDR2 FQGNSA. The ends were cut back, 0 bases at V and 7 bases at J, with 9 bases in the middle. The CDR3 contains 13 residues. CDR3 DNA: TGTGCCAGCAGCTTAGCGGTGCAGGGGACCCAGTACTTC. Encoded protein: CASSLAVQGTQYF.

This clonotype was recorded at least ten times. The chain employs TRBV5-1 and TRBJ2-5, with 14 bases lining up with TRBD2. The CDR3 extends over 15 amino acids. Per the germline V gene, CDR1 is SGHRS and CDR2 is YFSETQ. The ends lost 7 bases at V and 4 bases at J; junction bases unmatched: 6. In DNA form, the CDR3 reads TGCGCCAGCTGCCCGGGGACTAGCGGGAGAGAGACCCAGTACTTC. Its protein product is CASCPGTSGRETQYF.